Presented here are 29 T cell receptor beta chains from one specimen sequenced in a study of T cell repertoires in cytomegalovirus infection. Each CDR3 protein is one row after TCRdb ran MiXCR on the reads. The sample contains 740,000 or so distinct CDR3 sequences, about 40% of which appear only once. The sequencing sample was made of PBMCs. The receptor source for this set is a human donor in good health (CMV status not recorded). Some clones in this sample may be carry-over from other donors' samples.

This chain joins TRBV20-1 and TRBJ2-7; D is perhaps TRBD2 (6 bases). Germline lookup yields CDR1 DFQATT and CDR2 SNEGSKA (reference sequence). The CDR3 length is 16 residues. Trimming stripped 1 base from V and 3 bases from J, with 19 bases between. Here the CDR3 reads CSARVGGRGMLYEQYF. CDR3 bases: TGCAGTGCTAGAGTTGGGGGACGCGGGATGCTCTACGAGCAGTACTTC.

The chain recombines TRBV6-2 or TRBV6-3 with TRBJ2-2, with unresolved D. V was shortened by 7 bases and J by 7 bases, with 10 bases between the two germline ends. The CDR3 runs 12 residues. The germline V gene has CDR1 MNHEY and CDR2 SVGEGT. Here the CDR3 DNA reads TGTGCCAGCACTTTCCTCGGCGGGGAGCTGTTTTTT. Its protein product is CASTFLGGELFF.

This CDR3 reads CASSLYSGHYEQYF. The CDR3 DNA sequence: TGTGCCAGCAGTTTATATAGCGGTCACTACGAGCAGTACTTC. The rearrangement joins TRBV27 to TRBJ2-7, with D maybe TRBD2 (6 bases). The CDR3 covers 14 residues. In germline, CDR1 is MNHEY, CDR2 SMNVEV (reference sequence). V was clipped by 1 base and J by 3 bases, with 10 bases between them.

The chain is built from TRBV7-8 and TRBJ2-5, with D perhaps being TRBD1 or TRBD2 (5 bases each). Germline V gives CDR1 SGHVS, CDR2 FQNEAQ. The CDR3 covers 18 residues. Trimming took 4 bases from V and 2 from J, leaving 23 bases between them. CDR3 DNA: TGTGCCAGCAGCTCACACTTCGCTGGGACCAGCCAACAAGAGACCCAGTACTTC. This translates into CASSSHFAGTSQQETQYF.

This clonotype has just a few counts. This chain connects TRBV24-1 to TRBJ2-1, with 13 nucleotides matching TRBD2. The CDR3 covers 17 residues. Trimming removed 2 bases from V and 10 bases from J; junction bases left unmatched: 10. CDR1 is KGHDR and CDR2 is SFDVKD in the germline V gene. This CDR3 is CATSDSTGTSGADEQFF. The CDR3 DNA follows: TGTGCCACCAGTGATTCGACTGGGACTAGCGGGGCGGACGAGCAGTTCTTC.

This sequence joins TRBV6-1 and TRBJ2-1; unclear D gene. CDR1 is MNHNS and CDR2 is SASEGT in the germline V gene. Trimming removed 1 base from V and 3 bases from J, with 10 bases in between. This CDR3 comprises 15 residues. The CDR3 DNA reads as TGTGCCAGCAGTGAAGATAGGCCGGTCTACAATGAGCAGTTCTTC. Its translation: CASSEDRPVYNEQFF.

A word on this clonotype: A read error may produce the germline difference seen at one junction end. The rearrangement links TRBV7-3 to TRBJ2-3, with D possibly called TRBD1 or TRBD2 (6 bases each). Germline V gene data show CDR1 as SGHTA and CDR2 as FQGTGA. This CDR3 has 14 residues. CDR3 DNA sequence: TGTGCCAGCAGCTTAACGGGGGGCACAGATACGCAGGATTTT. Translation: CASSLTGGTDTQDF.

This chain joins TRBV29-1 and TRBJ1-1; TRBD1 is a possible D gene (5 bases). Trimming removed 6 bases from V and 3 bases from J, with 14 bases in between. This CDR3 has 13 residues. In germline, CDR1 is SQVTM, CDR2 ANQGSEA. CDR3 coding DNA: TGCAGCGTAGGGGCGGGGTACCACACTGAAGCTTTCTTT. Translating it yields CSVGAGYHTEAFF.

The genes are TRBV19 and TRBJ2-1; TRBD2 agrees at 12 bases. The ends lost 4 bases at V and 8 bases at J; junction bases unmatched: 3. CDR1 and CDR2 from the germline V gene are LNHDA and SQIVND (reference sequence). The CDR3 is made up of 14 amino acids. This chain's CDR3 is CASSTSGRAYEQFF. CDR3 DNA sequence: TGTGCCAGTAGTACTAGCGGGAGGGCCTATGAGCAGTTCTTC.

This clonotype was detected ten times or more. The chain recombines TRBV7-6 with TRBJ2-2; 11 nucleotides match TRBD2. Per the germline V gene, CDR1 is SGHVS and CDR2 is FNYEAQ. The V segment lost 2 bases and the J segment 1 base; nucleotides outside the gene matches: 3. The CDR3 has 17 amino acids. The CDR3 reads CASSLPSGGQNTGELFF. Written as DNA, the CDR3 is TGTGCCAGCAGCTTACCTAGCGGGGGGCAGAACACCGGGGAGCTGTTTTTT.

The V gene is TRBV30, the J gene TRBJ2-2, with a tentative D call TRBD2 (6 bases). The germline gives CDR1 GTSNPN, CDR2 SVGIG (reference sequence). CDR3 length equals 14 residues. Trimming removed 4 bases at V and 1 base at J, with 10 bases between. The CDR3 loop reads CAWMGLRNTGELFF. DNA of the CDR3: TGTGCCTGGATGGGACTCAGGAACACCGGGGAGCTGTTTTTT. Using reference TRBV30 and TRBJ2-2 for the parts outside the CDR3, the full variable domain is SQTIHQWPATLVQPVGSPLSLECTVEGTSNPNLYWYRQAAGRGLQLLFYSVGIGQISSEVPQNLSASRPQDRQFILSSKKLLLSDSGFYLCAWMGLRNTGELFFGEGSRLTVL.

This clonotype was seen a few times. The chain employs TRBV7-2 and TRBJ2-3; the match to TRBD2 covers 11 bases. This CDR3 is 18 amino acids long. V gave up 3 bases and J gave up 3 bases; unmatched junction bases: 11. Germline V lookup: CDR1 SGHTA, CDR2 FQGNSA. The CDR3 DNA sequence: TGTGCCAGCAGCTTTCGACTAGCGGGGAAGGCTCGGACAGATACGCAGTATTTT. This gives the protein CASSFRLAGKARTDTQYF.

This clonotype has just a few counts. This chain connects TRBV7-6 to TRBJ1-4, with D possibly matching TRBD1 (5 bases). There are 14 residues in the CDR3. Trimming removed 6 bases at V and 6 bases at J, with 14 bases between. Germline lookup yields CDR1 SGHVS and CDR2 FNYEAQ. CDR3 residues: CASSTRDGDEKLFF. The CDR3 nucleotides are TGTGCCAGCAGTACTAGGGACGGGGATGAAAAACTGTTTTTT.

This clonotype has ten or more counts. The V call is TRBV7-8, the J call TRBJ1-3; D is ambiguous. Germline V gene sequence: CDR1 SGHVS, CDR2 FQNEAQ. CDR3 length: 13 residues. The V end lost 2 bases, the J end lost 4 bases, and 6 bases lay between the germline ends. The CDR3 loop is CASSLSVGNTIYF. In nucleotides, the CDR3 is TGTGCCAGCAGCTTATCGGTGGGAAACACCATATATTTT.

The chain couples TRBV6-1 to TRBJ2-2, with D perhaps TRBD1 (5 bases). Trimming left V 7 bases short and J 9 bases short, with 21 bases between. Germline V lookup: CDR1 MNHNS, CDR2 SASEGT. This CDR3 comprises 15 residues. CDR3 sequence (DNA): TGTGCCAGCAACTTAGGGGTGTTGAGAGTCCGGGAGCTGTTTTTT. Its translation: CASNLGVLRVRELFF.

The chain has TRBV5-1 and TRBJ2-7; D might be TRBD2 (7 bases). The V end lost 4 bases, the J end lost 0 bases, and 17 bases lay between the germline ends. CDR3 length equals 16 residues. CDR1 is SGHRS and CDR2 is YFSETQ in the germline V gene. CDR3 in amino acids: CASSPGGRESSYEQYF. The CDR3 DNA sequence: TGCGCCAGCAGCCCGGGGGGCCGAGAGAGCTCCTACGAGCAGTACTTC.

This clonotype was recorded a few times. The chain combines TRBV20-1 with TRBJ1-1; D is undetermined. Trimming left V 3 bases short and J 0 bases short, with 8 bases between. The CDR3 contains 13 residues. Germline V lookup: CDR1 DFQATT, CDR2 SNEGSKA (reference sequence). Written as DNA, the CDR3 is TGCAGTGCTAGGAGCCTATTGAACACTGAAGCTTTCTTT. Encoded protein: CSARSLLNTEAFF.

This chain joins TRBV7-2 and TRBJ1-2; 7 bases are shared with TRBD1. The germline CDR1 and CDR2 sequences are SGHTA and FQGNSA. Trimming at V came to 5 bases and at J to 0 bases, leaving 9 bases not matched to a gene. This CDR3 contains 16 residues. The DNA of the CDR3 is TGTGCCAGCAGCCCAAGACCGGGACAGACTAACTATGGCTACACCTTC. This encodes CASSPRPGQTNYGYTF.

This clonotype showed up just a few times. The chain combines TRBV28 with TRBJ1-5; D perhaps matches TRBD1 (5 bases). The CDR3 is 13 amino acids. CDR1 and CDR2 (germline): MDHEN, SYDVKM. Deletions cut 6 bases from V and 3 bases from J, with 9 bases between. The DNA of the CDR3 is TGTGCCAGCAGATTAGGGGTCAATCAGCCCCAGCATTTT. Residues: CASRLGVNQPQHF.

By sample share, this clonotype is medium-sized. The chain has TRBV7-2 and TRBJ2-7; the match to TRBD1 covers 10 bases. The germline V gene has CDR1 SGHTA and CDR2 FQGNSA. Germline trimming cut 5 bases from V and 0 bases from J; bases unmatched to any gene: 10. The CDR3 sequence is 17 residues long. CDR3 residues: CASSQRERDRGSYEQYF. The CDR3 DNA reads as TGTGCCAGCAGCCAGAGGGAAAGGGACAGGGGCTCCTACGAGCAGTACTTC.

The table lists this clonotype with many counts. The rearrangement links TRBV2 to TRBJ2-1; 10 bases are a match to TRBD1. The CDR3 consists of 18 residues. Germline assignment: CDR1 SNHLY and CDR2 FYNNEI. The V and J ends lost 8 bases and 0 bases, in that order; junction bases with no gene match: 13. The CDR3: CASDPGTGVGSSYNEQFF. The CDR3 nucleotides read TGTGCCAGCGATCCCGGGACAGGGGTCGGAAGCTCCTACAATGAGCAGTTCTTC.

This clonotype was observed a few times. The V and J genes are TRBV6-7 and TRBJ1-2, with 7 bases aligning to TRBD1. TRBV6-7 is flagged as an ORF with uncertain function. This CDR3 region has 15 residues. V trimming: 7 bases; J trimming: 0 bases; junction bases outside the gene matches: 8. The CDR3 loop reads CASNTGTDPNYGYTF. The CDR3 DNA is TGTGCCAGCAATACCGGGACAGATCCTAACTATGGCTACACCTTC.

This rearrangement joins TRBV19 to TRBJ1-5; D is unresolved. Germline CDR1 is LNHDA and CDR2 is SQIVND (reference sequence). This CDR3 has 14 amino acids. Trimming cost V 7 bases and J 3 bases, with 13 bases left between them. The CDR3, as DNA: TGTGCCAGTACTAAGGAGGTATCCAATCAGCCCCAGCATTTT. Translation gives CASTKEVSNQPQHF.

This clonotype was counted a few times. This chain joins TRBV24-1 and TRBJ2-1; TRBD2 agrees at 11 bases. V was pared by 4 bases and J by 6 bases, with 7 bases of the junction left unmatched. CDR1 and CDR2 from the germline V gene are KGHDR and SFDVKD. The CDR3 has 16 amino acids. The CDR3 sequence: CATSEGTSGGSNEQFF. In DNA, the CDR3 is TGTGCCACCAGTGAAGGAACTAGCGGGGGATCCAATGAGCAGTTCTTC.

The chain combines TRBV7-8 with TRBJ2-5; 7 nucleotides agree with TRBD1. J was trimmed by 1 base and V by 5 bases; bases with no gene match: 7. The CDR3 loop spans 15 amino acids. CDR1 is SGHVS and CDR2 is FQNEAQ in the germline V gene. The CDR3 reads CASSQADRAQETQYF. CDR3 coding DNA: TGTGCCAGCAGCCAGGCCGACAGGGCCCAAGAGACCCAGTACTTC.

Many counts were recorded for this clonotype. The chain combines TRBV7-2 with TRBJ2-2; D call uncertain. Trimming cost V 1 base and J 3 bases, with 12 bases left between them. Per germline, CDR1 SGHTA and CDR2 FQGNSA. The length of the CDR3 is 16 residues. The CDR3 protein is CASSLVSVRHTGELFF. CDR3 nucleotide sequence: TGTGCCAGCAGCTTAGTGTCGGTGCGTCACACCGGGGAGCTGTTTTTT.

This clonotype has just a few counts. V gene TRBV27 combines with J gene TRBJ2-1, with D tentatively TRBD1 or TRBD2 (5 bases each). The CDR3 totals 15 residues. V dropped 2 bases and J dropped 6 bases, with 14 bases sitting between them. The germline CDR1 and CDR2 sequences are MNHEY and SMNVEV (reference sequence). The CDR3 loop is CASSLAQGPLNEQFF. CDR3 nucleotides: TGTGCCAGCAGTTTAGCGCAGGGACCCCTCAATGAGCAGTTCTTC.

The CDR3 reads CASSTGGAPYEQYF. CDR3 sequence (DNA): TGTGCCAGCAGCACAGGGGGCGCACCCTACGAGCAGTACTTC. This sequence joins TRBV28 and TRBJ2-7; 9 nucleotides match TRBD1. V shed 6 bases, J shed 2 bases, and the junction held 5 bases outside the gene matches. This CDR3 comprises 14 residues. Germline V CDR1 and CDR2: MDHEN, SYDVKM.

The chain carries TRBV12-3 or TRBV12-4 and TRBJ1-2; 7 nucleotides line up with TRBD1. V trimming: 6 bases; J trimming: 1 base; junction bases outside the gene matches: 17. This CDR3 is 18 amino acids long. CDR3 in amino acids: CASSDDRAWTLHNYGYTF. For the CDR3, the DNA is TGTGCCAGCAGCGATGACAGGGCGTGGACTTTACATAACTATGGCTACACCTTC.